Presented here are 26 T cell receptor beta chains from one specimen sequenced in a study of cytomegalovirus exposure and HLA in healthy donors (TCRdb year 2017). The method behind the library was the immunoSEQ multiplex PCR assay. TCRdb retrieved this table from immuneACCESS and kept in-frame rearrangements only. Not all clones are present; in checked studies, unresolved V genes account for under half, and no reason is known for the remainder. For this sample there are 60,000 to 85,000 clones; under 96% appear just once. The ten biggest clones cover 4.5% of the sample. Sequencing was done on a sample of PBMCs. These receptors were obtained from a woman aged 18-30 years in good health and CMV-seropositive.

The DNA for the CDR3 is TGTGCCAGCAGTCCCGACAGAATAGCACCCCTCCACTTT. As protein: CASSPDRIAPLHF. The V call is TRBV28, the J call TRBJ1-6, with TRBD1 as a possible D gene (5 bases). V shed 5 bases and J shed 11 bases, with 13 bases lying between them. CDR1 MDHEN and CDR2 SYDVKM come from the germline V gene. This CDR3 contains 13 residues.

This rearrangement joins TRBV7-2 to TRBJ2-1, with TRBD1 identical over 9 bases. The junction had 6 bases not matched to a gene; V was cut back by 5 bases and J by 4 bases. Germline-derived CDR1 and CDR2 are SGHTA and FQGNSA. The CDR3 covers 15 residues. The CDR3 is CASSPGTGTYNEQFF. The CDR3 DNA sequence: TGTGCCAGCAGCCCAGGGACAGGGACATACAATGAGCAGTTCTTC.

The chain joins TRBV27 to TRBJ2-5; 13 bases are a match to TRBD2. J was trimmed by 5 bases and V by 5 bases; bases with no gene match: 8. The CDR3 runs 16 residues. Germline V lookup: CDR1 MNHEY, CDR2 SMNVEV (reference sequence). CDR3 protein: CASSPWTSGSGETQYF. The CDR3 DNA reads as TGTGCCAGCAGTCCCTGGACTAGCGGGAGCGGGGAGACCCAGTACTTC.

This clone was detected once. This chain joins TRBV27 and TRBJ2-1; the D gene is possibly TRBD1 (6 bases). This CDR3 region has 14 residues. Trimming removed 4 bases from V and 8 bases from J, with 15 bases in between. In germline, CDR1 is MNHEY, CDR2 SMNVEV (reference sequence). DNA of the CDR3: TGTGCCAGCAGTTCTGCACAGGGTACCGATGAGCAGTTCTTC. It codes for CASSSAQGTDEQFF.

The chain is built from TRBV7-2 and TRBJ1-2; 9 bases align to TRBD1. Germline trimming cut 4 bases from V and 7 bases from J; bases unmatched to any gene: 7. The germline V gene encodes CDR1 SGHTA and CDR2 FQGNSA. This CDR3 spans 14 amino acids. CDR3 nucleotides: TGTGCCAGCAGCTCCTTTACAGGGGGCAGTGGCTACACCTTC. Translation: CASSSFTGGSGYTF.

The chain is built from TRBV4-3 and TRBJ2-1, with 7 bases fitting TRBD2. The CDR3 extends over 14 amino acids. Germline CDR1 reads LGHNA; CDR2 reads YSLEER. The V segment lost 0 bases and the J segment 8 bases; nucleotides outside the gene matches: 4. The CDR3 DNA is TGCGCCAGCAGCCAAGATTTGGGGGGGGATGAGCAGTTCTTC. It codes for CASSQDLGGDEQFF.

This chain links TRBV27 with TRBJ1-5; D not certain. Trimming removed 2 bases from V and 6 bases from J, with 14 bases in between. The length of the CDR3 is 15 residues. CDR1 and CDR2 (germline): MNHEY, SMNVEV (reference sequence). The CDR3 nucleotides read TGTGCCAGCAGTTTAAGAAGAGGGCCCAGTCAGCCCCAGCATTTT. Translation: CASSLRRGPSQPQHF.

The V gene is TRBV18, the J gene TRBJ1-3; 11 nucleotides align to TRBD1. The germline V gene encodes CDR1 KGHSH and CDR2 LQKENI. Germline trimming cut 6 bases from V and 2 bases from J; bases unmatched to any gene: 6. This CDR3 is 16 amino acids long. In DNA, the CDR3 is TGTGCCAGCTCCCAAAGGACAGGGGGCACTGGAAACACCATATATTTT. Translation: CASSQRTGGTGNTIYF.

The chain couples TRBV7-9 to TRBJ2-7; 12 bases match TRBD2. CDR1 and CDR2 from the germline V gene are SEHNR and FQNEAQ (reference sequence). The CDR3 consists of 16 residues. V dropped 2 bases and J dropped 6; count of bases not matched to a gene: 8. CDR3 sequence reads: CASSLTSGRSLFEQYF. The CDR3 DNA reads TGTGCCAGCAGCTTAACTAGCGGGAGGTCCTTATTCGAGCAGTACTTC.

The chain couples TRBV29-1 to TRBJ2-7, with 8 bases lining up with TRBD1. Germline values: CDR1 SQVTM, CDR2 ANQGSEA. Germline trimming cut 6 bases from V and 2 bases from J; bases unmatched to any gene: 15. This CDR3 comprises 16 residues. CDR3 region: CSVLGTGRNSPYEQYF. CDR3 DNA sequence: TGCAGCGTCCTAGGGACAGGACGAAATTCACCCTACGAGCAGTACTTC.

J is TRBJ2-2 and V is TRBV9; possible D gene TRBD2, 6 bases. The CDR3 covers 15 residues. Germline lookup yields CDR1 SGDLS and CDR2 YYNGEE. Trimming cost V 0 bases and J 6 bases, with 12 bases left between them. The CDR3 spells CASSVGTGVAGELFF. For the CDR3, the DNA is TGTGCCAGCAGCGTAGGGACGGGGGTCGCCGGGGAGCTGTTTTTT.

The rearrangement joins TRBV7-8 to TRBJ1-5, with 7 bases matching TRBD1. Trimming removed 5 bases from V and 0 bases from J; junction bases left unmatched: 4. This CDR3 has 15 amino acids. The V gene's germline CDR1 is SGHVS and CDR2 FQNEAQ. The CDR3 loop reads CASSTRDSSNQPQHF. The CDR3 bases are TGTGCCAGCAGCACTCGGGACAGTAGCAATCAGCCCCAGCATTTT.

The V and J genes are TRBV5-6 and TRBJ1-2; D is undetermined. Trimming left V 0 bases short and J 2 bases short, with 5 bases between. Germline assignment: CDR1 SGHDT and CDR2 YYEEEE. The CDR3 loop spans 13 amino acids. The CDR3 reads CASSLGENYGYTF. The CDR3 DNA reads TGTGCCAGCAGCTTGGGGGAGAACTATGGCTACACCTTC.

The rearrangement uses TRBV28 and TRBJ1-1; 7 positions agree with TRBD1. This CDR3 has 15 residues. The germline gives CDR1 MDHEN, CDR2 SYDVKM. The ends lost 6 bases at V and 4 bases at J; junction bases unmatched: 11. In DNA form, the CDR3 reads TGTGCCAGCAGATTTCCGGACAGGAGGGGCACTGAAGCTTTCTTT. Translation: CASRFPDRRGTEAFF. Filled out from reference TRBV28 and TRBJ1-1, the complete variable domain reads DVKVTQSSRYLVKRTGEKVFLECVQDMDHENMFWYRQDPGLGLRLIYFSYDVKMKEKGDIPEGYSVSREKKERFSLILESASTNQTSMYLCASRFPDRRGTEAFFGQGTRLTVV.

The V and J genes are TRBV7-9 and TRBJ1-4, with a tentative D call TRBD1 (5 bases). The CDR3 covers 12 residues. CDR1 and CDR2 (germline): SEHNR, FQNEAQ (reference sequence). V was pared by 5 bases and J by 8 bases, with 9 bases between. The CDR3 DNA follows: TGTGCCAGCAGCAGGGGAGGGGAAAAACTGTTTTTT. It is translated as CASSRGGEKLFF.

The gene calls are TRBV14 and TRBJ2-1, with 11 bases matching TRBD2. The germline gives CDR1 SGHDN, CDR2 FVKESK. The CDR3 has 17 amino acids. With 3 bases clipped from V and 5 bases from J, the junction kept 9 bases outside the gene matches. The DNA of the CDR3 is TGTGCCAGCAGCCATCACCCGGGACTAGCGGTCAACAATGAGCAGTTCTTC. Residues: CASSHHPGLAVNNEQFF.

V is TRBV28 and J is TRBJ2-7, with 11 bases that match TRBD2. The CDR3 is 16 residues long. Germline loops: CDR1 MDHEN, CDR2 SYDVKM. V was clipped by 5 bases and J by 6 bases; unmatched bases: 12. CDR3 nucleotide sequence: TGTGCCAGCAGTCAGGCCCGACTAGCGGGAAGTTCCGAGCAGTACTTC. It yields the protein CASSQARLAGSSEQYF.

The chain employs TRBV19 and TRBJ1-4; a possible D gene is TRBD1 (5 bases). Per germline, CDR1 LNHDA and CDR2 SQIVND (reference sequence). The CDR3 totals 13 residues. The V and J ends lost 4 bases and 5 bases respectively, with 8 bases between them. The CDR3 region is CASSRQTNEKLFF. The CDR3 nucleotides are TGTGCCAGTAGTAGACAGACGAATGAAAAACTGTTTTTT.

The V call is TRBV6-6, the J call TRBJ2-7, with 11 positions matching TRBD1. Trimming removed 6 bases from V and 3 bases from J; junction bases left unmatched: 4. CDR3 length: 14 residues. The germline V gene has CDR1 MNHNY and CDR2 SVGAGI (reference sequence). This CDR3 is CASRQGQGGYEQYF. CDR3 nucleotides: TGTGCCAGCAGGCAGGGACAGGGGGGCTACGAGCAGTACTTC.

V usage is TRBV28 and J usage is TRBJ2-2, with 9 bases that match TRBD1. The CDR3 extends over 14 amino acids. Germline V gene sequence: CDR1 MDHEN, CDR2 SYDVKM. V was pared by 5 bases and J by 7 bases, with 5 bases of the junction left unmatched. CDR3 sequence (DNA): TGTGCCAGCAGTGGGGGACAGGGTAACGGGGAGCTGTTTTTT. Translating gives CASSGGQGNGELFF.

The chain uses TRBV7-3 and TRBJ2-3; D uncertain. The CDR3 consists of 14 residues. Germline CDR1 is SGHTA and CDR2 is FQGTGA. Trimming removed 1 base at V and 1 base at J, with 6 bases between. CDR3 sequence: CASSLSPGTDTQYF. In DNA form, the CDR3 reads TGTGCCAGCAGCTTAAGCCCGGGCACAGATACGCAGTATTTT.

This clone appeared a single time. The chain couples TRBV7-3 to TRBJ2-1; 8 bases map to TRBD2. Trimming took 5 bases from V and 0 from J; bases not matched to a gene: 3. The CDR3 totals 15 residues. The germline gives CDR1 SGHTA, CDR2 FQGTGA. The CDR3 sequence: CASSVSGTSYNEQFF. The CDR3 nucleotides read TGTGCCAGCAGCGTTAGCGGGACCTCCTACAATGAGCAGTTCTTC.

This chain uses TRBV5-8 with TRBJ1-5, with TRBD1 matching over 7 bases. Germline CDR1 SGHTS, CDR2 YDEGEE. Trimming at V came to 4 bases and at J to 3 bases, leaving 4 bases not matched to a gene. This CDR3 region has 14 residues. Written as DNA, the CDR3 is TGTGCCAGCAGCATGGGACAGTTCAATCAGCCCCAGCATTTT. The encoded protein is CASSMGQFNQPQHF.

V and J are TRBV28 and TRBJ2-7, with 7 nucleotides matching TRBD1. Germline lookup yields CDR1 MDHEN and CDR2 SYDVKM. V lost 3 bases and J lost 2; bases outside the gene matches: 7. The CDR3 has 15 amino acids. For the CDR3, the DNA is TGTGCCAGCAGTTTGGATCAAGGGACAGCCTACGAGCAGTACTTC. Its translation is CASSLDQGTAYEQYF.

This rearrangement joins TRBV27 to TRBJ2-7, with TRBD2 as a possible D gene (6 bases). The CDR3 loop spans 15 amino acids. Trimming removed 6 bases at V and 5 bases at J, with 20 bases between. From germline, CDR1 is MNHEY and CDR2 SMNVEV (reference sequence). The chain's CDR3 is CASRPRRGGNHEQYF. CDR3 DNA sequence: TGTGCCAGCAGGCCTCGGAGGGGAGGAAACCACGAGCAGTACTTC.

The CDR3 nucleotides read TGTGCCAGCAGTCCGCAGGGGTCGGGAGCTTTCTTT. Protein: CASSPQGSGAFF. The gene calls are TRBV6-1 and TRBJ1-1; D is possibly TRBD1 (6 bases). In germline, CDR1 is MNHNS, CDR2 SASEGT. CDR3 length: 12 residues. Between the trimmed V and J ends, which lost 5 bases and 10 bases, there was a span of 14 bases.